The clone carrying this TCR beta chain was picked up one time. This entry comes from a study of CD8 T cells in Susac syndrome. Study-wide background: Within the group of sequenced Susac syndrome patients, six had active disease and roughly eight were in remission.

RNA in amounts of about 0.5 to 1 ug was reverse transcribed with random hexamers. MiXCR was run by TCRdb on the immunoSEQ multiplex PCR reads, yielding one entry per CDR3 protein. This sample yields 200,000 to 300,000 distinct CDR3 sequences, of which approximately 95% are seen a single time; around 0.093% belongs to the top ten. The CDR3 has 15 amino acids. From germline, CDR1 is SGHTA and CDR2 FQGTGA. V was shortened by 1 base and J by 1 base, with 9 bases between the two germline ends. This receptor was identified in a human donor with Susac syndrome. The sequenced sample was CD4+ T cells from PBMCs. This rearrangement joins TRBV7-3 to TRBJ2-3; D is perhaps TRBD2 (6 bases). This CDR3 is CASSLMPSGTDTQYF. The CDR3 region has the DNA TGTGCCAGCAGCTTAATGCCTAGCGGCACAGATACGCAGTATTTT.